This T cell receptor (beta chain) came from a study of cytomegalovirus exposure and HLA in healthy donors. Overall study: Sequencing of about 179 million T cells in an earlier analysis found some 100 million unique TCR beta sequences. When about 400 donors were genotyped, just over 80% of them were found to fall in the Caucasian-associated ancestry cluster.

Germline V gene data show CDR1 as SEHNR and CDR2 as FQNEAQ (reference sequence). This CDR3 spans 14 amino acids. Primers for the PCR totalled 60 Vbeta and 13 Jbeta. The method was immunoSEQ multiplex PCR; TCRdb's version includes in-frame clones alone and lacks a portion of them. The sample includes roughly 200,000 clones, about 88% of them seen just once. The rearrangement joins TRBV7-9 to TRBJ2-5; possible D gene TRBD1, 6 bases. The J call is uncertain, as TRBJ2-7 better fits the DNA end. Sequencing was carried out using PBMCs. This sequence was found in a woman aged 25 to 39 in good health and CMV-seronegative. CDR3 loop: CASSPGPGAYEQYF. For the CDR3, the DNA is TGTGCCAGCAGCCCGGGCCCAGGGGCCTACGAGCAGTACTTC.